Each of the 7 T cell receptor beta chains below was sequenced from the same sample in a study of cytomegalovirus exposure and HLA in healthy donors. It was with 60 Vbeta and 13 Jbeta primers that the PCR ran. Clones were sequenced by immunoSEQ multiplex PCR, and TCRdb holds only the in-frame ones, with some missing. The sample lists approximately 160,000 clones; about 76% were seen once. Source material: PBMCs. All receptors derive from a male donor in good health and CMV-seropositive.

The rearrangement uses TRBV5-6 and TRBJ2-3; the match to TRBD1 covers 8 bases. The CDR3 has 16 residues. Germline values: CDR1 SGHDT, CDR2 YYEEEE. Trimming at V came to 4 bases and at J to 1 base, leaving 8 bases not matched to a gene. For the CDR3, the DNA is TGTGCCAGCAGCCGGGACAGGCAACGAGGCACAGATACGCAGTATTTT. It yields the protein CASSRDRQRGTDTQYF.

This chain uses TRBV6-5 with TRBJ2-1, with a weak D call TRBD2 (7 bases). CDR1 and CDR2 (germline): MNHEY, SVGAGI. Trimming took 5 bases from V and 12 from J, leaving 20 bases between them. CDR3 length equals 14 residues. CDR3 coding DNA: TGTGCCAGCAGTACTTCCGGGGGGCCAATGTGGCAGTTCTTC. Its translation: CASSTSGGPMWQFF.

This clone was counted a few times. CDR3: CASGGLTGEDEAFF. The CDR3 DNA is TGTGCCTCGGGGGGTCTGACAGGGGAGGATGAAGCTTTCTTT. The rearrangement links TRBV10-3 to TRBJ1-1; 8 nucleotides match TRBD1. V was clipped by 11 bases and J by 7 bases; unmatched bases: 15. CDR1 is ENHRY and CDR2 is SYGVKD in the germline V gene. The CDR3 runs 14 residues.

The table lists this clone with a count of one. The chain has TRBV5-8 and TRBJ2-7, with 10 bases lining up with TRBD2. The germline V gene has CDR1 SGHTS and CDR2 YDEGEE. This CDR3 is 16 amino acids long. V was clipped by 1 base and J by 5 bases; unmatched bases: 9. This chain's CDR3 is CASSLLISGGSNEQYF. Here the CDR3 DNA reads TGTGCCAGCAGCTTGTTGATTAGCGGGGGGTCAAACGAGCAGTACTTC.

In this sample, this clone turned up a few times. The chain recombines TRBV6-1 with TRBJ1-4; TRBD1 agrees at 11 bases. Germline trimming cut 4 bases from V and 7 bases from J; bases unmatched to any gene: 2. This CDR3 contains 14 residues. Germline V CDR1 and CDR2: MNHNS, SASEGT. CDR3 region: CASSAGTGGEKLFF. Written as DNA, the CDR3 is TGTGCCAGCAGTGCCGGGACAGGGGGTGAAAAACTGTTTTTT.

This chain uses TRBV12-5 with TRBJ2-7, with D possibly TRBD1 on 6 matching bases. V was trimmed by 2 bases and J by 6 bases, leaving 14 bases between them. Germline V gene lookup returns CDR1 LGHNT and CDR2 FRNRAP. CDR3 length equals 14 residues. CDR3 protein: CASGLTTGNREQYF. The CDR3 nucleotides are TGTGCTAGTGGTTTGACCACAGGGAATCGCGAGCAGTACTTC. The full variable domain, rest sourced from reference TRBV12-5 and TRBJ2-7, is DARVTQTPRHKVTEMGQEVTMRCQPILGHNTVFWYRQTMMQGLELLAYFRNRAPLDDSGMPKDRFSAEMPDATLATLKIQPSEPRDSAVYFCASGLTTGNREQYFGPGTRLTVT.

The chain has TRBV5-8 and TRBJ1-4, with TRBD1 as a possible D gene (5 bases). This CDR3 is built from 17 residues. Germline CDR1 and CDR2: SGHTS and YDEGEE. Trimming removed 4 bases at V and 7 bases at J, with 23 bases between. CDR3 DNA: TGTGCCAGCAGCCCCGGGACTGGCCTGCAGCGGGGTGAAAAACTGTTTTTT. Protein: CASSPGTGLQRGEKLFF.